The clone carrying this T cell receptor (beta chain) was counted once. Its antigen remains unidentified. These data belong to a study of CD8+ T cells in alopecia areata. It was from PBMCs that CD4+ and CD8+ T cells were sorted. Trimming took 4 bases from V and 5 from J; bases not matched to a gene: 9. The CDR3 totals 16 residues. Germline V gene data show CDR1 as MNHEY and CDR2 as SMNVEV (reference sequence). RNA, once extracted, was reverse transcribed into cDNA for use as the sequencing template. The repertoire was sequenced with immunoSEQ multiplex PCR; TCRdb's copy has only in-frame clones and lacks some. The table includes some 180,000 clones, around three fifths detected once. Findings of the study overall: It was less clear whether patients shared TCRs than it was in mice, possibly because of HLA. Lesional tissue from the scalp (especially in alopecia totalis/universalis) showed higher clonality than normal scalp. Scalp samples also yield sequences of resident alphabeta T cells from normal skin.

The sample was CD8+ T cells sorted from blood. This chain links TRBV27 with TRBJ2-5; 11 positions agree with TRBD2. The sequence was collected from a human donor in good health. CDR3 DNA: TGTGCCAGCAGTTCCGTAGCGGGGGGGCGGATCGAGACCCAGTACTTC. Its protein is CASSSVAGGRIETQYF.